A single sample is the source of the 8 T cell receptor beta chains below, sequenced in a study of OX40 agonist ivuxolimab in advanced cancers. Sequencing was performed with immunoSEQ multiplex PCR; in TCRdb, only in-frame clones are kept and a portion is missing. The repertoire includes 20,000 to 30,000 clones, around 89% of them detected once, and roughly a third sits in the top ten. This specimen was CD4+ or CD8+ T cells sorted from blood, taken in a trial of the OX40 agonist ivuxolimab. The source of these receptors is an adult with an advanced solid tumor such as melanoma, head and neck, liver or kidney cancer.

The rearrangement links TRBV7-9 to TRBJ2-3; 8 positions agree with TRBD2. V was clipped by 5 bases and J by 7 bases; unmatched bases: 8. The germline gives CDR1 SEHNR, CDR2 FQNEAQ (reference sequence). This CDR3 region has 14 residues. The CDR3 here is CASSRSSGRNTQYF. The CDR3 DNA follows: TGTGCCAGCAGCCGCTCGAGCGGGAGAAATACGCAGTATTTT.

This chain links TRBV6-1 with TRBJ2-5, with D possibly matching TRBD1 (6 bases). Trimming took off 6 bases at V and 4 bases at J, with 9 bases between the two ends. From germline, CDR1 is MNHNS and CDR2 SASEGT. The CDR3 length is 12 residues. Here the CDR3 DNA reads TGTGCCAGCAGGGGGGCTGCAGAGACCCAGTACTTC. Translation gives CASRGAAETQYF.

The V call is TRBV7-8, the J call TRBJ2-5; 8 bases agree with TRBD1. After removal of 1 base from V and 5 bases from J, the junction contained 6 bases not matched to a gene. Germline V gene lookup returns CDR1 SGHVS and CDR2 FQNEAQ. The CDR3 is 15 residues long. CDR3 nucleotide sequence: TGTGCCAGCAGCTTAGAGGGAGACAGGGGCGAGACCCAGTACTTC. This gives the protein CASSLEGDRGETQYF.

The V gene is TRBV5-6, the J gene TRBJ1-1; weak D call: TRBD1 (5 bases). Germline loops: CDR1 SGHDT, CDR2 YYEEEE. Trimming removed 7 bases at V and 1 base at J, with 8 bases between. This CDR3 is 12 amino acids long. As DNA, the CDR3 is TGTGCCAGCGGGAGGGGGAACACTGAAGCTTTCTTT. This encodes CASGRGNTEAFF.

This clone was seen a few times. V gene TRBV9 combines with J gene TRBJ2-1; D remains unclear. The V end was cut by 4 bases, the J end by 6 bases, with 11 bases between. The CDR3 totals 13 residues. CDR1 SGDLS and CDR2 YYNGEE come from the germline V gene. The CDR3 loop is CASSRDLVNEQFF. CDR3 bases: TGTGCCAGCAGCCGCGACCTAGTCAATGAGCAGTTCTTC.

This chain uses TRBV7-2 with TRBJ2-2; 7 bases are a match to TRBD1. V lost 2 bases and J lost 3; bases outside the gene matches: 6. Germline-derived CDR1 and CDR2 are SGHTA and FQGNSA. The CDR3 spans 16 residues. The CDR3 nucleotides are TGTGCCAGCAGCTTATTAGGGGGCGCGGACACCGGGGAGCTGTTTTTT. Residues: CASSLLGGADTGELFF.

This clone was seen a single time. J is TRBJ1-1 and V is TRBV7-5; no DNA check was done on the table's D call, TRBD1. TRBV7-5 is listed as a pseudogene. There are 16 residues in the CDR3. CDR3 nucleotide sequence: TGTGCCAGAAGTTGGCCGAGACAGGGGATGAACACTGAAGCTTTCTTT. It is translated as CARSWPRQGMNTEAFF.

The chain recombines TRBV9 with TRBJ1-2, with TRBD1 matching 9 bases. The CDR3 is 15 amino acids. V lost 3 bases to trimming and J lost 7 bases; unmatched junction nucleotides: 10. The germline CDR1 and CDR2 sequences are SGDLS and YYNGEE. The CDR3: CASSASGTGISGYTF. Here the CDR3 DNA reads TGTGCCAGCAGCGCCTCCGGGACAGGGATATCTGGCTACACCTTC. Full variable domain (remainder filled in from reference TRBV9 and TRBJ1-2): DSGVTQTPKHLITATGQRVTLRCSPRSGDLSVYWYQQSLDQGLQFLIQYYNGEERAKGNILERFSAQQFPDLHSELNLSSLELGDSALYFCASSASGTGISGYTFGSGTRLTVV.